Included here is one TCR beta chain sequence, with context. Its cognate antigen is unknown. This sample was included in a study of CD8+CD57+ T cells in acquired aplastic anemia. Across the whole study: Sorting CD4+ and CD8+ cells gave DNA averaging about 2.9 ug.

The length of the CDR3 is 12 residues. Trimming took off 6 bases at V and 2 bases at J, with 8 bases between the two ends. The germline V gene encodes CDR1 SGHVS and CDR2 FNYEAQ. The study profiled TCR beta VDJ and CDR3 using genomic DNA as template. TCRdb independently ran MiXCR on the reads; one entry per CDR3 protein. Of 180,000 or so distinct CDR3 sequences in the sample, approximately 49% were seen once. Notes on the study in general: Both patients and controls carried the same twenty-nine CD8+ CDR3 sequences.

The receptor was isolated from a human donor in good health. The specimen sequenced was sorted CD4+, CD8+, or CD8+CD57+ T cells (not recorded which) from PBMCs. The chain has TRBV7-6 and TRBJ2-7; no clear D gene. In nucleotides, the CDR3 is TGTGCCAGCAGGGGGTCCCCCTACGAGCAGTACTTC. This codes for CASRGSPYEQYF.